Included here is one TCR beta chain sequence, with context. Its antigen is still unknown. These data belong to a study of memory CD4+ T cells and cytomegalovirus serostatus. General study points: The CMV-associated TCR signature appears largely within the CD4+ memory repertoire. Of 150 to 200 reported CMV TCRbeta sequences, about 70 were found in memory CD4+ repertoires.

The ends were cut back, 7 bases at V and 7 bases at J, with 17 bases in the middle. Germline values: CDR1 SGHNT, CDR2 YYREEE (reference sequence). There are 13 residues in the CDR3. Here immunoSEQ multiplex PCR was the method, and the copy in TCRdb shows in-frame clones only, minus some. The sample gives roughly 50,000 clones, roughly 79% of which show up once; about 1.5% is in the top ten. Single viable CD3+CD4+CD8-CD45RO+ cells were sorted as the memory CD4+ T cells. Positive selection with CD4 microbeads enriched total CD4+ T cells. The receptor was isolated from an adult in good health and CMV-seronegative. The V gene is TRBV5-4, the J gene TRBJ1-2, with TRBD1 as a possible D gene (6 bases). Input material: memory CD4+ T cells from blood. CDR3 bases: TGTGCCAGCGAGACCCGGGCAGGGGTTGGCTACACCTTC. Protein product: CASETRAGVGYTF.